Below, one T cell receptor beta chain is given with its context. Its matching antigen is unknown. V was cut by 3 bases and J by 6 bases, with 8 bases left in between. Germline V gives CDR1 MNHEY, CDR2 SMNVEV (reference sequence). The CDR3 contains 13 residues. This specimen comes from a study of OX40 agonist ivuxolimab in advanced cancers. On the study more broadly: Enrolled patients in dose escalation had cancers that were hepatocellular carcinoma, melanoma, renal cell or head and neck cancer.

At cycle 4 day 1, cycle 7 day 1, and baseline, blood was sampled. The protocol was immunoSEQ multiplex PCR, while the TCRdb copy is restricted to in-frame clones and leaves out a portion. Of tens of thousands of clones listed, 80% to 95% are singletons. Study-level points and caveats: Within 6 weeks, CD4+ and CD8+ blood T cells expanded clonally at 0.1 to 3.0 mg/kg.

The sequences come from CD4+ or CD8+ T cells sorted from blood, collected in a trial of the OX40 agonist ivuxolimab. The receptor's source is an adult with an advanced solid tumor such as melanoma, head and neck, liver or kidney cancer. The chain uses TRBV27 and TRBJ2-2; D gene unclear. In DNA form, the CDR3 reads TGTGCCAGCAGTTTTACGGCTGCCGGGGAGCTGTTTTTT. Protein product: CASSFTAAGELFF.